The rows below give T cell receptor beta chains drawn from one sample of a study of vaccination effects on CD4 cells after COVID-19. Their antigens remain unidentified. Data came from immunoSEQ multiplex PCR; TCRdb stores just in-frame clones and leaves some out. The sample includes approximately 31,000 clones, about two thirds of them seen just once. Sequencing was performed on CD4+ T cells from PBMCs cultured with a peptide pool, taken before COVID-19 vaccination. These receptors all stem from a human donor who had a prior SARS-CoV-2 infection. Each CDR3 is given with its conserved first and last residue. The D gene is left open where the match is weak. Clone size appears in some rows only: once, few, many, or a class for an expanded clone.

>TRBV19|TRBD1|TRBJ2-1|NA
TGTGCCAGTAGTAAGGAACCGGGACAGCTCTACAATGAGCAGTTCTTC
CASSKEPGQLYNEQFF
>TRBV3-1/TRBV3-2|NA|TRBJ1-1|NA
TGTGCCAGCAGCCATGCAACTGAAGCTTTCTTT
CASSHATEAFF
>TRBV12-3/TRBV12-4|NA|TRBJ2-3|NA
TGTGCCAGCAGTTTACTACAGCCAGATACGCAGTATTTT
CASSLLQPDTQYF
>TRBV5-1|TRBD2|TRBJ2-1|few
TGCGCCAGCAGCTTGTATACAGCGGGGGGCTACAATGAGCAGTTCTTC
CASSLYTAGGYNEQFF
>TRBV6-2/TRBV6-3|NA|TRBJ1-5|NA
TGTGCCAGCAGCTTGTCAAGTGCTAATCAGCCCCAGCATTTT
CASSLSSANQPQHF
>TRBV7-9|NA|TRBJ2-7|NA
TGTGCCAGCAGCTTAGCAGTAGGCTACGAGCAGTACTTC
CASSLAVGYEQYF
>TRBV5-4|TRBD1|TRBJ2-7|NA
TGTGCCAGCAGCTTGGAACGGACAGGGTGGGACTTC
CASSLERTGWDF
>TRBV7-9|TRBD2|TRBJ2-7|NA
TGTGCCAGCAGCTTAGAGAGACTAGCGACGTACGAGCAGTACTTC
CASSLERLATYEQYF
>TRBV7-2|NA|TRBJ1-2|NA
TGTGCCAGCAGCCCCGCGGTTTTGAGGGGCGAAGGCTATGGCTACACCTTC
CASSPAVLRGEGYGYTF
>TRBV5-4|TRBD2|TRBJ2-1|NA
TGTGCCAGCAGCTCCGGACTAGCGCAACACAATGAGCAGTTCTTC
CASSSGLAQHNEQFF
>TRBV12-3/TRBV12-4|NA|TRBJ2-6|NA
TGTGCCAGCAGTTTAGCTGGGGCCAACGTCCTGACTTTC
CASSLAGANVLTF
>TRBV18|NA|TRBJ2-7|NA
TGTGCCACAAAAAGCCTTAGCGGCTACGAGCAGTACTTC
CATKSLSGYEQYF
>TRBV10-2|TRBD2|TRBJ2-3|NA
TGCGCCAGCAGACCCCTCCTTAGCGGGGGGGGGCCAGATACGCAGTATTTT
CASRPLLSGGGPDTQYF
>TRBV6-5|TRBD2|TRBJ2-3|NA
TGTGCCAGCAGACGGACTAGCTACACAGATACGCAGTATTTT
CASRRTSYTDTQYF
>TRBV7-3|NA|TRBJ2-5|NA
TGTGCCAGCAGCCCGTCGTATAGTGATTTCGTGGGGACCCAGTACTTC
CASSPSYSDFVGTQYF
>TRBV27|TRBD1|TRBJ1-1|NA
TGTGCCAGCAGGGGTAACCGAGACAGGGGGAACACTGAAGCTTTCTTT
CASRGNRDRGNTEAFF
>TRBV4-2|NA|TRBJ1-2|NA
TGTGCCAGCAGCCAAGATAGGCTTAACTATGGCTACACCTTC
CASSQDRLNYGYTF
>TRBV7-8|TRBD2|TRBJ2-7|once
TGTGCCAGCAGCCCCCCCGCTAGCGGAGCTTACGAGCAGTACTTC
CASSPPASGAYEQYF
>TRBV2|NA|TRBJ1-5|NA
TGTGCCAGCAGTAGTTATAGCAATCAGCCCCAGCATTTT
CASSSYSNQPQHF
>TRBV5-5|TRBD1|TRBJ2-7|NA
TGTGCCAGCAGCCGGGGAGGGGACAGGGGGCTTGCGGGGTGGCAGTACTTC
CASSRGGDRGLAGWQYF
>TRBV11-3|TRBD1|TRBJ1-3|NA
TGTGCCAGCAGCTTAGGGTCTTGGTACAGGGGGGAAAACACCATATATTTT
CASSLGSWYRGENTIYF
>TRBV11-2|NA|TRBJ1-1|few
TGTGCCAGCAGCTTATCGGAGTCCACTGAAGCTTTCTTT
CASSLSESTEAFF
>TRBV3-1/TRBV3-2|NA|TRBJ2-1|NA
TGTGCCAGCAGCCAGGTCACCGGGACTCCAAACAATGAGCAGTTCTTC
CASSQVTGTPNNEQFF
>TRBV4-3|TRBD1|TRBJ1-2|NA
TGCGCCAGCAGCCAAGTGGAACAGGGGGCGAGAGGCTACACCTTC
CASSQVEQGARGYTF
>TRBV5-1|TRBD1|TRBJ2-2|NA
TGCGCCAGCAGCTTACAGGGGGTAGTCGCCGGGGAGCTGTTTTTT
CASSLQGVVAGELFF
>TRBV19|NA|TRBJ1-1|NA
TGTGCCAGTAGTACCTACAGGGATGGCACTGAAGCTTTCTTT
CASSTYRDGTEAFF